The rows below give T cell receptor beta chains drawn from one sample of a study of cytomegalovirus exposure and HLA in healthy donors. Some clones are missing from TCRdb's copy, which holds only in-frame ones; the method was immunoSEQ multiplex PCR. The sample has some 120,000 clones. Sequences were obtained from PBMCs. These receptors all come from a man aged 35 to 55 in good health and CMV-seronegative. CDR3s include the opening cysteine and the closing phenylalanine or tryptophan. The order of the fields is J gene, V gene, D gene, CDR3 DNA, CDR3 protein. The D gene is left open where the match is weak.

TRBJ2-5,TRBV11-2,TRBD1,TGTGCCAGCAGCACAGGGGAACAAGAGACCCAGTACTTC,CASSTGEQETQYF
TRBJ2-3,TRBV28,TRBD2,TGTGCCAGCAGTACCCGGCGGGGGGCGGGCACAGATACGCAGTATTTT,CASSTRRGAGTDTQYF
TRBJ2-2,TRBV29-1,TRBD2,TGCAGCGTTGTGGGGGATAAAACTAGCGGGACAAACACCGGGGAGCTGTTTTTT,CSVVGDKTSGTNTGELFF
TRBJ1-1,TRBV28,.,TGTGCCAGCAGCGATACGGGAGGGACCCGCCTTAGGGTTGAAGCTTTCTTT,CASSDTGGTRLRVEAFF
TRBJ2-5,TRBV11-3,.,TGTGCCAGCAGCCCCAGGGTACCGCAAGAGACCCAGTACTTC,CASSPRVPQETQYF
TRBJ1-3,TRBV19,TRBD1,TGTGCCAGTAGCGCGGACAGGGGTCGAAACACCATATATTTT,CASSADRGRNTIYF
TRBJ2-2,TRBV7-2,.,TGTGCCAGCAGCTTAGCACTAGCTACGGCCGGGGAGCTGTTTTTT,CASSLALATAGELFF
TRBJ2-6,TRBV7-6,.,TGTGCCAGCAGCCTCCGGGACTCTGGGGCCAACGTCCTGACTTTC,CASSLRDSGANVLTF
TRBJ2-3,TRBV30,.,TGTGCCTGGAGTAGCAGGCGGGGAGATACGCAGTATTTT,CAWSSRRGDTQYF
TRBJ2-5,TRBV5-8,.,TGTGCCAGCAGCTTGAGTACCGGGAGCAAGAGAGGGGAGACCCAGTACTTC,CASSLSTGSKRGETQYF
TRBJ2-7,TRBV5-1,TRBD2,TGCGCCAGCAGCTTGGCCGTAGCGGGGCTCTCCTGCGAGCAGTACTTC,CASSLAVAGLSCEQYF
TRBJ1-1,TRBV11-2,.,TGTGCCAGCAGCCCGGAAAGGGGGACTGAAGCTTTCTTT,CASSPERGTEAFF
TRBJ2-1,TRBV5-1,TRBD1,TGCGCCAGCAGCTGGGGACAGGGAGTTTACAATGAGCAGTTCTTC,CASSWGQGVYNEQFF
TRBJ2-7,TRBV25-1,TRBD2,TGTGCCAGCAGTGAAAGAGGGACTAGCGGGAGGGCCCGGTACGAGCAGTACTTC,CASSERGTSGRARYEQYF
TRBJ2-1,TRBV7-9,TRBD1,TGTGCCAGCAGCTACCGAGGACAGGGACGAGGCAATGAGCAGTTCTTC,CASSYRGQGRGNEQFF